A single sample gave rise to the 23 T cell receptor beta chains below, sequenced in a study of blood T cell repertoires in COVID-19. Data came from immunoSEQ multiplex PCR; TCRdb stores just in-frame clones and leaves some out. This table holds approximately 38,000 clones, 88% found once. Sequenced sample: peripheral blood. Receptors were obtained from a woman aged 70-85 years with active COVID-19.

The V call is TRBV6-6, the J call TRBJ2-3, with a weak D call TRBD2 (6 bases). Trimming took off 7 bases at V and 4 bases at J, with 12 bases between the two ends. The length of the CDR3 is 13 residues. From germline, CDR1 is MNHNY and CDR2 SVGAGI (reference sequence). The CDR3 region is CASTGSGPDTQYF. CDR3 DNA: TGTGCCAGCACGGGTAGCGGCCCAGATACGCAGTATTTT.

The chain is built from TRBV7-3 and TRBJ2-3; 8 bases map to TRBD2. This CDR3 spans 14 amino acids. J gave up 5 bases and V 5 bases, and 6 bases lay outside the gene matches. CDR1 is SGHTA, CDR2 FQGTGA, per germline. This CDR3 is CASSRTGTRDTQYF. CDR3 nucleotide sequence: TGTGCCAGCAGCCGAACGGGGACTAGAGATACGCAGTATTTT.

Only one count was recorded for this clone. This chain links TRBV5-6 with TRBJ1-1, with D possibly being TRBD1 (6 bases). This CDR3 region has 14 residues. Deletions cut 3 bases from V and 4 bases from J, with 13 bases between. CDR1 and CDR2 (germline): SGHDT, YYEEEE. In DNA, the CDR3 is TGTGCCAGCAGCTGGACAGTGGGCGGCACTGAAGCTTTCTTT. This gives the protein CASSWTVGGTEAFF.

The chain employs TRBV12-3 or TRBV12-4 and TRBJ1-2, with D possibly matching TRBD1 (6 bases). This CDR3 has 12 residues. The germline V and J ends were trimmed by 6 bases and 7 bases, with 12 bases remaining between them. The CDR3 reads CASSSRGGGYTF. The CDR3 DNA reads TGTGCCAGCAGCTCGAGGGGGGGTGGCTACACCTTC.

The J gene is TRBJ2-3, the V gene TRBV5-1, with 10 bases matching TRBD2. Trimming removed 4 bases from V and 3 bases from J; junction bases left unmatched: 8. In germline, CDR1 is SGHRS, CDR2 YFSETQ. CDR3 length: 16 amino acids. DNA for the CDR3: TGCGCCAGCAGCCCCCGAGCTAGCGGGGGAACAGATACGCAGTATTTT. Its translation: CASSPRASGGTDTQYF.

J is TRBJ1-1 and V is TRBV4-1; D not certain. The CDR3 length is 13 residues. Germline V gene lookup returns CDR1 MGHRA and CDR2 YSYEKL. Deletions cut 7 bases from V and 4 bases from J, with 13 bases between. This CDR3 is CASKLRVGTEAFF. The CDR3, as DNA: TGCGCCAGCAAATTGAGGGTAGGCACTGAAGCTTTCTTT.

J is TRBJ1-5 and V is TRBV7-2; D might be TRBD1 (6 bases). This CDR3 has 14 amino acids. Looked up from germline, CDR1 is SGHTA and CDR2 is FQGNSA. V dropped 3 bases and J dropped 9 bases, with 15 bases sitting between them. The CDR3 sequence: CASSFRGRDGPQHF. CDR3 in DNA: TGTGCCAGCAGCTTCAGGGGCCGGGATGGGCCCCAGCATTTT.

Only a few counts were recorded for this clone. The rearrangement links TRBV3-1 (or the pseudogene TRBV3-2) to TRBJ2-7; weak D call: TRBD2 (5 bases). The germline V gene encodes CDR1 LGHDT and CDR2 YNNKEL (reference sequence). This CDR3 comprises 13 residues. Trimming removed 2 bases at V and 5 bases at J, with 10 bases between. The CDR3 region is CASSQLGVHEQYF. The CDR3 DNA is TGTGCCAGCAGCCAACTGGGAGTTCACGAGCAGTACTTC.

The chain recombines TRBV18 with TRBJ2-5; possible D gene TRBD1, 6 bases. V lost 2 bases, J lost 1 base, and 8 bases lay in between. Germline V gene lookup returns CDR1 KGHSH and CDR2 LQKENI. This CDR3 comprises 14 residues. In nucleotides, the CDR3 is TGTGCCAGCTCACCAAGGGGGTCCCAAGAGACCCAGTACTTC. It encodes CASSPRGSQETQYF.

The chain couples TRBV6-6 to TRBJ1-1; 7 positions agree with TRBD1. The CDR3 spans 15 residues. Trimming took 2 bases from V and 2 from J; bases not matched to a gene: 5. The V gene's germline CDR1 is MNHNY and CDR2 SVGAGI (reference sequence). The CDR3 coding sequence is TGTGCCAGCAGTTACCTTACAGGGGCCAACACTGAAGCTTTCTTT. Translating it yields CASSYLTGANTEAFF.

This clone was counted a few times. The chain links TRBV19 to TRBJ1-5, with a tentative D call TRBD1 (6 bases). V lost 7 bases and J lost 2, with 18 bases in between. CDR1 is LNHDA, CDR2 SQIVND, per germline (reference sequence). The CDR3 totals 16 residues. The CDR3 DNA is TGTGCCAGTAAGGAACAGGGATGGTACGGCAATCAGCCCCAGCATTTT. Amino acids: CASKEQGWYGNQPQHF.

The chain couples TRBV11-3 to TRBJ2-1; 14 bases line up with TRBD2. The CDR3 sequence is 17 residues long. Germline V lookup: CDR1 SGHNT, CDR2 YENEEA. Trimming at V came to 4 bases and at J to 7 bases, leaving 9 bases not matched to a gene. In DNA, the CDR3 is TGTGCCAGCAGCTCCCTACCGACTAGCGGGGGGGAAAATGAGCAGTTCTTC. It codes for CASSSLPTSGGENEQFF.

This chain connects TRBV5-6 to TRBJ1-2, with a weak D call TRBD1 (5 bases). V dropped 2 bases and J dropped 3 bases, with 17 bases sitting between them. Germline CDR1 is SGHDT and CDR2 is YYEEEE. The CDR3 loop spans 16 amino acids. The CDR3 reads CASSFPRTQPDYGYTF. In DNA, the CDR3 is TGTGCCAGCAGCTTCCCGCGGACACAACCCGACTATGGCTACACCTTC.

The rearrangement links TRBV7-2 to TRBJ1-2; unclear D gene. The CDR3 extends over 13 amino acids. The V end lost 3 bases, the J end lost 4 bases, and 9 bases lay between the germline ends. The germline CDR1 and CDR2 sequences are SGHTA and FQGNSA. The CDR3 loop is CASSFGAIYGYTF. CDR3 nucleotides: TGTGCCAGCAGCTTTGGAGCAATCTATGGCTACACCTTC. The complete variable domain, with remaining parts taken from reference TRBV7-2 and TRBJ1-2, reads GAGVSQSPSNKVTEKGKDVELRCDPISGHTALYWYRQSLGQGLEFLIYFQGNSAPDKSGLPSDRFSAERTGGSVSTLTIQRTQQEDSAVYLCASSFGAIYGYTFGSGTRLTVV.

The chain carries TRBV2 and TRBJ2-5; tentatively, D is TRBD2 (6 bases). The CDR3 is 16 amino acids. Germline CDR1 and CDR2: SNHLY and FYNNEI. Trimming left V 0 bases short and J 5 bases short, with 16 bases between. The CDR3 here is CASSEAGSGLAETQYF. The DNA of the CDR3 is TGTGCCAGCAGTGAAGCGGGAAGCGGGCTTGCGGAGACCCAGTACTTC.

The CDR3 region is CASSSDSGSYNEQFF. In DNA form, the CDR3 reads TGTGCCAGCAGCTCGGACAGCGGCTCCTACAATGAGCAGTTCTTC. The chain links TRBV7-2 to TRBJ2-1, with TRBD1 as a possible D gene (6 bases). This CDR3 has 15 residues. Germline CDR1 is SGHTA and CDR2 is FQGNSA. Deletions cut 4 bases from V and 0 bases from J, with 10 bases between.

CDR3 amino acids: CASSLGGGYGYTF. CDR3 coding DNA: TGCGCCAGCAGCTTGGGAGGGGGCTATGGCTACACCTTC. The V call is TRBV5-1, the J call TRBJ1-2; tentatively, D is TRBD1 (6 bases). Looked up from germline, CDR1 is SGHRS and CDR2 is YFSETQ. The CDR3 is 13 residues long. Trimming left V 0 bases short and J 4 bases short, with 7 bases between. The full variable domain, with the rest looked up from reference TRBV5-1 and TRBJ1-2, is KAGVTQTPRYLIKTRGQQVTLSCSPISGHRSVSWYQQTPGQGLQFLFEYFSETQRNKGNFPGRFSGRQFSNSRSEMNVSTLELGDSALYLCASSLGGGYGYTFGSGTRLTVV.

V usage is TRBV4-1 and J usage is TRBJ1-4; D is possibly TRBD1 (5 bases). The V gene lost 5 bases and the J gene lost 3 bases, with 16 bases spanning the gap. Germline CDR1 is MGHRA and CDR2 is YSYEKL. This CDR3 is 16 amino acids long. The CDR3 reads CASSRLRTLANEKLFF. The CDR3 region has the DNA TGCGCCAGCAGCAGACTCAGGACATTGGCTAATGAAAAACTGTTTTTT.

The chain uses TRBV28 and TRBJ1-4, with D tentatively TRBD1 (6 bases). CDR3 size: 14 residues. Germline CDR1 MDHEN, CDR2 SYDVKM. Trimming took 3 bases from V and 11 from J, leaving 16 bases between them. The CDR3 DNA is TGTGCCAGCAGTTTTGGTCAGGGGATATGGAAACTGTTTTTT. It yields the protein CASSFGQGIWKLFF.

The chain is built from TRBV6-2 or TRBV6-3 and TRBJ1-5; the D gene is possibly TRBD1 (6 bases). The CDR3 spans 20 residues. Per the germline V gene, CDR1 is MNHEY and CDR2 is SVGEGT. V shed 2 bases and J shed 5 bases, with 28 bases lying between them. The CDR3 region is CASSYPTGSAASRSHQPQHF. DNA of the CDR3: TGTGCCAGCAGTTACCCAACAGGGTCGGCGGCTTCCCGGTCCCATCAGCCCCAGCATTTT.

The J gene is TRBJ2-2, the V gene TRBV28; possibly TRBD2 for D (6 bases). Deletions cut 2 bases from V and 3 bases from J, with 13 bases between. Germline CDR1 reads MDHEN; CDR2 reads SYDVKM. The CDR3 covers 16 residues. CDR3 in amino acids: CASSLRVAADTGELFF. The DNA for the CDR3 is TGTGCCAGCAGTTTAAGGGTAGCGGCAGACACCGGGGAGCTGTTTTTT.

CDR3 amino acids: CASSLAGGLEGTQYF. The CDR3 DNA reads TGTGCCAGCAGCTTAGCGGGGGGCCTGGAGGGTACGCAGTATTTT. The chain uses TRBV5-6 and TRBJ2-3, with 9 bases matching TRBD2. The germline gives CDR1 SGHDT, CDR2 YYEEEE. The CDR3 totals 15 residues. J was trimmed by 8 bases and V by 2 bases; bases with no gene match: 9.

The rearrangement uses TRBV10-2 and TRBJ2-5, with 8 bases identical to TRBD2. Germline assignment: CDR1 WSHSY and CDR2 SAAADI. V lost 3 bases and J lost 5; bases outside the gene matches: 14. The length of the CDR3 is 17 residues. The CDR3 spells CASSDVSQRGRGETQYF. The CDR3 region has the DNA TGCGCCAGCAGTGATGTTTCTCAGCGGGGGAGAGGGGAGACCCAGTACTTC.